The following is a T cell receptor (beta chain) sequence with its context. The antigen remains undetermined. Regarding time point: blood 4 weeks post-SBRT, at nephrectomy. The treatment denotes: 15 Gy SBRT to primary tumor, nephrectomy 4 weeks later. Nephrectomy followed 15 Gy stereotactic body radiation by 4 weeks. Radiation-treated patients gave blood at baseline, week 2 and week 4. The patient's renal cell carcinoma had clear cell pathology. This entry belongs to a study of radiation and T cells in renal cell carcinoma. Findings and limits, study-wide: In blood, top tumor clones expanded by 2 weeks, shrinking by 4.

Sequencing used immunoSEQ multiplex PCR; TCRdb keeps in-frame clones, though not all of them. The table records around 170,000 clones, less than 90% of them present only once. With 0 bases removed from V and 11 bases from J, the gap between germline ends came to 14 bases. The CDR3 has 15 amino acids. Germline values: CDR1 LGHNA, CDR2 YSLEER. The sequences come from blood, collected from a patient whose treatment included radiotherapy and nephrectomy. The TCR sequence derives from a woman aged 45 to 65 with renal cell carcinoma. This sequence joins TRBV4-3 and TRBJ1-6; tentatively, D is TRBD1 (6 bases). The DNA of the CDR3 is TGCGCCAGCAGCCAAGATAGGGGGGTTTGGGCACCCCTCCACTTT. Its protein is CASSQDRGVWAPLHF.